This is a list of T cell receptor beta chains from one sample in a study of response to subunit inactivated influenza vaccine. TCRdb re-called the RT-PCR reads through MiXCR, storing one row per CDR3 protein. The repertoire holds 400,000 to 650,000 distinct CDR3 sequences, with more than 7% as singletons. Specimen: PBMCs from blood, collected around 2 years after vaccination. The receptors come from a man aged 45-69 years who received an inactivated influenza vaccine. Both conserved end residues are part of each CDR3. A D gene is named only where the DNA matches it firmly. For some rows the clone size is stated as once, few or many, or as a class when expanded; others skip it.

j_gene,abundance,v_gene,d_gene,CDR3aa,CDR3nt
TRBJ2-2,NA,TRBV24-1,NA,CATSDPVTGELFF,TGTGCCACCAGTGACCCAGTCACCGGGGAGCTGTTTTTT
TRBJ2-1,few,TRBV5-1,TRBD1,CASSEGQLLSYNEQFF,TGCGCCAGCAGCGAGGGACAGCTTCTCTCCTACAATGAGCAGTTCTTC
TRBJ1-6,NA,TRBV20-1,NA,CSAGQSNSPLHF,TGCAGTGCTGGGCAAAGTAATTCACCCCTCCACTTT
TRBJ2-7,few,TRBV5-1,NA,CASSAGQRAYEQYF,TGCGCCAGCAGTGCAGGGCAGAGGGCCTACGAGCAGTACTTC
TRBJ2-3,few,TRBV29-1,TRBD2,CSLRGEGTDTQYF,TGCAGCCTGAGAGGGGAGGGAACAGATACGCAGTATTTT
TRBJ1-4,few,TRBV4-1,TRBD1,CASSQEGTGLGKLFF,TGCGCCAGCAGCCAAGAAGGGACAGGTCTTGGGAAACTGTTTTTT
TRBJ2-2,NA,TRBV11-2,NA,CASSRKGYPGELFF,TGTGCCAGCAGCCGAAAGGGGTACCCCGGGGAGCTGTTTTTT
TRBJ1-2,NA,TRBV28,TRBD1,CASRIQGGGRKGYTF,TGTGCCAGCAGAATACAGGGAGGGGGCCGTAAGGGCTACACCTTC
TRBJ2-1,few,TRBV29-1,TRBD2,CSVPGLVIGQFF,TGCAGCGTCCCGGGACTAGTTATAGGGCAGTTCTTC
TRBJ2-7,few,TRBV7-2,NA,CASSSFGGYEQYF,TGTGCCAGCAGCTCGTTCGGGGGCTACGAGCAGTACTTC
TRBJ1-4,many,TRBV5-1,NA,CASSPRTATNEKLFF,TGTGCCAGCAGCCCCCGGACGGCAACTAATGAAAAACTGTTTTTT
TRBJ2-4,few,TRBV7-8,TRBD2,CASSRRTSGGNIQYF,TGTGCCAGCAGCCGTCGGACTAGCGGGGGAAACATTCAGTACTTC
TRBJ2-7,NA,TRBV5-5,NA,CASSFGGRRIEQYF,TGTGCCAGCAGCTTCGGGGGGCGCCGAATCGAGCAGTACTTC
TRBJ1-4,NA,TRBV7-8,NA,CASSPTGQKNEKLFF,TGTGCCAGCAGCCCAACAGGCCAGAAAAATGAAAAACTGTTTTTT
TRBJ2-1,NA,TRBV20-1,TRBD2,CSARPSGLVHNEQFF,TGCAGTGCTAGGCCATCTGGACTAGTTCACAATGAGCAGTTCTTC
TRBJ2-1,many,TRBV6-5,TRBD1,CASSYSTLTGQSSYNEQFF,TGTGCCAGCAGTTACTCGACGCTTACGGGACAGAGCTCCTACAATGAGCAGTTCTTC
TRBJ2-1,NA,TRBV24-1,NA,CATSSLSVGAKYNEQFF,TGTGCCACCAGTAGTCTCTCGGTCGGGGCAAAATACAATGAGCAGTTCTTC
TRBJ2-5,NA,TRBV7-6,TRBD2,CASTTGPSGVQETQYF,TGTGCCAGCACCACCGGGCCTAGCGGGGTCCAAGAGACCCAGTACTTC
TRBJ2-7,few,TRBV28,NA,CASTGGNTYEQYF,TGTGCCAGCACGGGCGGAAATACCTACGAGCAGTACTTC
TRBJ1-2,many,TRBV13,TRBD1,CASSLGEGTGGDGYTF,TGTGCCAGCAGCTTAGGCGAAGGGACAGGGGGCGATGGCTACACCTTC
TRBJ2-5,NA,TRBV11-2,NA,CASSIIGASETQYF,TGTGCCAGCAGCATTATAGGGGCGTCAGAGACCCAGTACTTC
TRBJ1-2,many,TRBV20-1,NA,CSARDIEQGLNYGYTF,TGCAGTGCTAGAGATATAGAGCAGGGGCTCAACTATGGCTACACCTTC
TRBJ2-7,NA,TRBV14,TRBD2,CASSIGLAGEGGQYF,TGTGCCAGCAGCATCGGACTAGCGGGAGAAGGTGGGCAGTACTTC
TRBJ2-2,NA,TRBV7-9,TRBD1,CASAFEGAVAGELFF,TGTGCCAGCGCTTTTGAGGGGGCCGTCGCCGGGGAGCTGTTTTTT